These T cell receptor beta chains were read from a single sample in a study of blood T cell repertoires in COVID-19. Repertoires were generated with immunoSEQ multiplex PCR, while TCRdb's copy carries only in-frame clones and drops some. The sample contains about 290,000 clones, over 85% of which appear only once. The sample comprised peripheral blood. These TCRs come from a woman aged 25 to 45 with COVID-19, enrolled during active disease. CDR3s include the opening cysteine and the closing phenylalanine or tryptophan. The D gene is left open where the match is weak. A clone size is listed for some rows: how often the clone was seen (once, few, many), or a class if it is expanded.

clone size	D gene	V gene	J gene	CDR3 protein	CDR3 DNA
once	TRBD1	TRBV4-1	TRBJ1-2	CASSQFQGEGNYGYTF	TGCGCCAGCAGCCAATTCCAGGGGGAAGGGAACTATGGCTACACCTTC
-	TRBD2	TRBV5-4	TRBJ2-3	CASSLSSGYTDTQYF	TGTGCCAGCAGCTTGTCTAGCGGTTACACAGATACGCAGTATTTT
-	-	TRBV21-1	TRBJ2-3	CASSSKVGAGGGDTQYF	TGTGCCAGCAGCTCTAAGGTAGGGGCGGGAGGGGGAGATACGCAGTATTTT
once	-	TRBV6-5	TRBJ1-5	CASSFSAYQPQHF	TGTGCCAGCAGTTTCTCGGCATATCAGCCCCAGCATTTT
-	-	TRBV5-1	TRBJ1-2	CASSLSGAEGYTF	TGCGCCAGCAGCTTGAGTGGGGCAGAAGGCTACACCTTC
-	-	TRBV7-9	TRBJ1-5	CASSPQGYSNQPQHF	TGTGCCAGCAGCCCTCAGGGTTATAGCAATCAGCCCCAGCATTTT
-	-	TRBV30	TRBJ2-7	CAWSVGVIEQYF	TGTGCCTGGAGTGTAGGAGTAATCGAGCAGTACTTC
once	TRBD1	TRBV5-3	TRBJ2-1	CARNKGQGENEQFF	TGTGCCAGAAACAAGGGACAGGGGGAGAATGAGCAGTTCTTC
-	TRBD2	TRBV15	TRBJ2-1	CATSRGGNRNEQFF	TGTGCCACCAGCAGGGGGGGGAACAGGAATGAGCAGTTCTTC
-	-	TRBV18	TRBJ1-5	CASSPGAGAQGNKPQHF	TGTGCCAGCTCACCGGGGGCAGGGGCCCAGGGGAACAAGCCCCAGCATTTT
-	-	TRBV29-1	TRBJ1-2	CSVPPQDLYGYTF	TGCAGCGTTCCACCACAGGACCTCTATGGCTACACCTTC